This T cell receptor (beta chain) appears in the sequencing data of a study of CD4 T cells in relation to SARS-CoV-2 and coronaviruses. The wider study: After roughly ten days of antigen culture, PBMC TCR beta CDR3s were sequenced. No peptide or an HIV-1 Nef peptide pool served as negative control.

Unexposed donor CD4+ T cells date from about 2011-2018, before the COVID-19 pandemic. After less than 11 days of culture, CD4+ T cells were isolated. This clone showed up just a few times. Its antigen is not identified. The data were produced by immunoSEQ multiplex PCR, yet TCRdb's version contains in-frame clones alone and is incomplete. Among 15,000 to 17,000 clones listed, approximately 73% were seen once. The V end was cut by 4 bases, the J end by 8 bases, with 17 bases between. The germline V gene encodes CDR1 LGHDT and CDR2 YNNKEL (reference sequence). The CDR3 is made up of 14 amino acids. The sample comprised CD4+ T cells from PBMCs, cultured in vitro. The chain carries TRBV3-1 (or the pseudogene TRBV3-2) and TRBJ1-2; a possible D gene is TRBD1 (5 bases). The receptor was derived from a human donor in good health. CDR3 sequence (DNA): TGTGCCAGCAGCCGAGAGCAAGGGGTCGGAGGCTACACCTTC. It codes for CASSREQGVGGYTF.